This T cell receptor beta chain came from a study of T-cell reconstitution after alpha-beta-depleted transplantation in children (dated by TCRdb to about 2016). About the full investigation: Using TCR repertoire profiling, the study followed T-cell immune reconstitution in a quantitative way in children after TCRalphabeta/CD19-depleted allogeneic hematopoietic cell transplantation.

Receptor libraries were prepared by PCR. This sample was sequenced with an Illumina HiSeq 2500. Molecular barcoding was employed in the preparation of TCR libraries, with unique molecular identifiers being used to normalize TCRbeta repertoire quantification. TCRdb trimmed the raw reads at Q25, called clones with MiXCR and kept productive beta chains. Under each unique CDR3 protein, matching rows form one entry showing the most common genes and DNA. The sample yields approximately 400,000 distinct CDR3 sequences; 11% were counted once. The ten largest clones represent roughly 6% of the sample. This clonotype was picked up many times. Its antigen has not been determined. No much larger clone is present one base from it, and per-base qualities are unavailable. Ends trimmed: V by 4 bases, J by 1 base; bases unmatched to a gene: 2. From the germline V gene, CDR1 is MNHNS and CDR2 is SASEGT. The CDR3 sequence holds 15 residues, the cysteine and phenylalanine included. The only DNA kept is the CDR3, 45 bases in frame from the first base.

The receptor's source is a human donor who donated a stem cell graft to a child with acute myeloid leukemia. The rearrangement joined TRBV6-1 to TRBJ1-5; 9 middle bases align to TRBD1. The sample was PBMCs from the stem cell graft donor, taken from the stem cell graft. The bases are TGTGCCAGCAGTGCCGGGACAGGGAGCAATCAGCCCCAGCATTTT. Its amino acids are CASSAGTGSNQPQHF.